This TCR beta chain was identified during a study of T cells after yellow fever vaccination. Findings and caveats of the study: When the response was secondary, it was weaker but reached its peak faster, day 5 versus 15. Boosting was followed by the reappearance of most primary-vaccination clones (around 95% CD4, about 88% CD8). The appearance of a small share of clonotypes in both CD4 and CD8 compartments was observed.

CDR1 is LGHDT and CDR2 is YNNKEL in the germline V gene (reference sequence). Trimming took 3 bases from V and 9 from J, leaving 9 bases between them. There are 12 residues in the CDR3. TCRdb called the 5' RACE reads again in MiXCR, with one record for every CDR3 protein. The table has under 550,000 distinct CDR3 sequences, roughly 22% seen once. With respect to this clonotype: Its antigen is as yet unknown.

This specimen consisted of PBMCs, obtained about 20 days after the first yellow fever vaccination. The sequence was obtained from a young man who received the YFV17D yellow fever vaccine. The chain has TRBV3-1 and TRBJ2-1; D possibly corresponds to TRBD1 (6 bases). The CDR3 DNA reads TGTGCCAGCAGCCACGTAGGGGGTGAGCAGTTCTTC. Encoded protein: CASSHVGGEQFF.